Shown below are 24 T cell receptor beta chains from a single sample sequenced in a study of shared clonotypes between healthy human individuals. Assay: immunoSEQ multiplex PCR; the TCRdb copy retains only in-frame clones and omits some. The data contain millions of clones, approximately 95% of them singletons. Sequences were obtained from naive CD4+ T cells from PBMCs. Subset of the sample: CD45RA+ positively selected. The receptors derive from a man aged 18 to 29 in good health. Some clones in this sample may be carry-over from other donors' samples.

The chain couples TRBV29-1 to TRBJ2-1, with 7 bases fitting TRBD2. The CDR3 contains 13 residues. Germline assignment: CDR1 SQVTM and CDR2 ANQGSEA. V lost 7 bases and J lost 7; bases outside the gene matches: 10. The CDR3 region is CSGQDWGGNEQFF. The CDR3 DNA reads TGCAGCGGCCAGGACTGGGGGGGAAATGAGCAGTTCTTC.

The CDR3 protein is CASSLGPGTSGSPEQFF. The DNA of the CDR3 is TGTGCCAGCAGCTTGGGGCCCGGGACTAGCGGGAGTCCGGAGCAGTTCTTC. The genes are TRBV5-4 and TRBJ2-1; 14 bases agree with TRBD2. The germline gives CDR1 SGHNT, CDR2 YYREEE (reference sequence). The CDR3 runs to 17 residues. The V gene end was trimmed by 0 bases and the J gene end by 10 bases; junction bases not matched to a gene: 9.

This clone came up once. The chain employs TRBV6-6 and TRBJ2-7; 10 positions match TRBD2. J gave up 1 base and V 3 bases, and 6 bases lay outside the gene matches. CDR1 MNHNY and CDR2 SVGAGI come from the germline V gene (reference sequence). The CDR3 covers 16 residues. As DNA, the CDR3 is TGTGCCAGCAGTTATCTAGCGGGAGAGGGGTCCTACGAGCAGTACTTC. This encodes CASSYLAGEGSYEQYF.

V gene TRBV7-3 combines with J gene TRBJ2-1, with TRBD2 matching 16 bases. V trimming: 1 base; J trimming: 4 bases; junction bases outside the gene matches: 10. Germline values: CDR1 SGHTA, CDR2 FQGTGA. This CDR3 has 20 amino acids. The CDR3 bases are TGTGCCAGCAGCTTAATATCGGGACTAGCGGGAGGGCCTCGATACAATGAGCAGTTCTTC. Protein product: CASSLISGLAGGPRYNEQFF.

The chain carries TRBV18 and TRBJ2-3, with no clear D. Germline CDR1 KGHSH, CDR2 LQKENI. The V end lost 4 bases, the J end lost 2 bases, and 16 bases lay between the germline ends. CDR3 size: 16 residues. CDR3 region: CASSLHGGTNTDTQYF. CDR3 nucleotides: TGTGCCAGCTCACTGCACGGCGGCACCAACACAGATACGCAGTATTTT.

The sample holds a few counts of this clone. The chain uses TRBV7-3 and TRBJ2-2; no firm D call. CDR3 length: 14 residues. V was cut by 0 bases and J by 6 bases, with 8 bases left in between. CDR1 SGHTA and CDR2 FQGTGA come from the germline V gene. The CDR3 loop is CASSLTGPPGELFF. CDR3 in DNA: TGTGCCAGCAGCTTAACGGGCCCCCCCGGGGAGCTGTTTTTT.

V gene TRBV28 combines with J gene TRBJ2-3; no definite D call. The CDR3 is made up of 15 amino acids. V was clipped by 3 bases and J by 2 bases, with 12 bases between them. Per germline, CDR1 MDHEN and CDR2 SYDVKM. The chain's CDR3 is CASSFIQFSTDTQYF. The CDR3, as DNA: TGTGCCAGCAGTTTCATCCAGTTTTCCACAGATACGCAGTATTTT.

Here the CDR3 DNA reads TGCGCCAGCAGCTTGGAGGGCCAAGTTGGCTACACCTTC. It encodes CASSLEGQVGYTF. The chain combines TRBV5-1 with TRBJ1-2; D is unresolved. CDR3 length: 13 residues. V was trimmed by 0 bases and J by 7 bases, leaving 10 bases between them. The germline V gene has CDR1 SGHRS and CDR2 YFSETQ.

The chain links TRBV28 to TRBJ2-1, with no clear D. The CDR3 loop spans 12 amino acids. Trimming shortened V by 1 base and J by 7 bases, and 5 bases separated the two germline ends. From germline, CDR1 is MDHEN and CDR2 SYDVKM. The CDR3 sequence: CASSLFVNEQFF. The CDR3 bases are TGTGCCAGCAGTTTATTTGTTAATGAGCAGTTCTTC.

The rearrangement links TRBV4-3 to TRBJ2-3, with D possibly being TRBD1 (5 bases). This CDR3 spans 15 amino acids. V was pared by 1 base and J by 5 bases, with 13 bases between. Germline V lookup: CDR1 LGHNA, CDR2 YSLEER. CDR3: CASSQGLVGVDTQYF. In DNA, the CDR3 is TGCGCCAGCAGCCAAGGCCTAGTAGGGGTAGATACGCAGTATTTT.

This clone was seen just once. This chain links TRBV5-1 with TRBJ2-2, with D maybe TRBD1 (5 bases). V gave up 4 bases and J gave up 6 bases, with 13 bases separating them. This CDR3 contains 14 residues. From germline, CDR1 is SGHRS and CDR2 YFSETQ. In DNA form, the CDR3 reads TGCGCCAGCAGCCTCACAGGAGCCCCCGGGGAGCTGTTTTTT. Protein sequence: CASSLTGAPGELFF.

The chain uses TRBV12-5 and TRBJ1-4, with D uncertain. Trimming pared 3 bases from V and 8 bases from J, leaving 16 bases between. The length of the CDR3 is 15 residues. Germline V gene data show CDR1 as LGHNT and CDR2 as FRNRAP. CDR3 protein: CASGLRAVIGEKLFF. CDR3 nucleotide sequence: TGTGCTAGTGGTTTAAGAGCTGTCATTGGCGAAAAACTGTTTTTT. The variable domain in full, with the rest retrieved from reference TRBV12-5 and TRBJ1-4, is DARVTQTPRHKVTEMGQEVTMRCQPILGHNTVFWYRQTMMQGLELLAYFRNRAPLDDSGMPKDRFSAEMPDATLATLKIQPSEPRDSAVYFCASGLRAVIGEKLFFGSGTQLSVL.

The rearrangement links TRBV28 to TRBJ1-4, with TRBD1 matching over 9 bases. Unmatched junction bases numbered 9, after V lost 5 bases and J lost 8 bases. Germline lookup yields CDR1 MDHEN and CDR2 SYDVKM. This CDR3 comprises 15 residues. The CDR3 DNA sequence: TGTGCCAGCAGTCTCTCAGGACAGGGGAGGGAAAAACTGTTTTTT. Its translation is CASSLSGQGREKLFF.

This chain connects TRBV5-1 to TRBJ1-2; D unclear. V shed 2 bases and J shed 2 bases, with 7 bases lying between them. The CDR3 loop spans 13 amino acids. The V gene's germline CDR1 is SGHRS and CDR2 YFSETQ. CDR3 sequence: CASSFISNYGYTF. The CDR3 DNA follows: TGCGCCAGCAGCTTCATCAGCAACTATGGCTACACCTTC.

J is TRBJ2-1 and V is TRBV7-7; D might be TRBD1 (6 bases). This CDR3 has 16 amino acids. V lost 5 bases, J lost 9 bases, and 23 bases lay in between. Germline-derived CDR1 and CDR2 are SSHAT and FNYEAQ (reference sequence). The CDR3 here is CASSPGAGNGDGEQFF. The CDR3 DNA follows: TGTGCCAGCAGCCCAGGGGCTGGAAATGGAGATGGTGAGCAGTTCTTC.

The V call is TRBV6-1, the J call TRBJ2-7; the D is unclear. Germline CDR1 is MNHNS and CDR2 is SASEGT. The CDR3 totals 10 residues. Trimming took off 3 bases at V and 7 bases at J, with 4 bases between the two ends. The CDR3 DNA is TGTGCCAGCAGTGATTGGGAGCAGTACTTC. It encodes CASSDWEQYF.

The V call is TRBV2, the J call TRBJ2-5; 8 nucleotides agree with TRBD1. CDR1 is SNHLY, CDR2 FYNNEI, per germline. The CDR3 length is 15 residues. The ends lost 9 bases at V and 0 bases at J; junction bases unmatched: 9. Here the CDR3 reads CASSRGPMYQETQYF. The CDR3 DNA reads TGTGCCAGTAGCAGGGGGCCTATGTACCAAGAGACCCAGTACTTC. The variable domain in full, with the rest retrieved from reference TRBV2 and TRBJ2-5, is EPEVTQTPSHQVTQMGQEVILRCVPISNHLYFYWYRQILGQKVEFLVSFYNNEISEKSEIFDDQFSVERPDGSNFTLKIRSTKLEDSAMYFCASSRGPMYQETQYFGPGTRLLVL.

As regards this clone: A read error may account for a junction end that differs from germline. The chain joins TRBV2 to TRBJ1-6; D call uncertain. This CDR3 is 14 amino acids long. Germline CDR1 reads SNHLY; CDR2 reads FYNNEI. CDR3 bases: TGTGCCAGCAGCGCGACTGCCTACAATTCACCCCTCCACTTT. Translating gives CASSATAYNSPLHF.

The chain has TRBV7-9 and TRBJ2-2; 7 bases are shared with TRBD2. This CDR3 region has 15 residues. Germline V gene data show CDR1 as SEHNR and CDR2 as FQNEAQ (reference sequence). Trimming removed 2 bases from V and 5 bases from J; junction bases left unmatched: 5. CDR3 sequence reads: CASSLLLGLTGELFF. The CDR3 DNA follows: TGTGCCAGCAGCTTACTACTGGGACTAACCGGGGAGCTGTTTTTT.

The gene calls are TRBV14 and TRBJ2-1, with 7 bases fitting TRBD2. The CDR3 loop spans 16 amino acids. The germline V gene encodes CDR1 SGHDN and CDR2 FVKESK. V lost 4 bases, J lost 5 bases, and 11 bases stayed unmatched. CDR3 DNA sequence: TGTGCCAGCAGCCTAGAAGGCACTAGCGCCCACAATGAGCAGTTCTTC. This gives the protein CASSLEGTSAHNEQFF.

Notes on this clone: In the same sample, other DNA sequences code for this CDR3. This CDR3 reads CASSRRNTEAFF. Written as DNA, the CDR3 is TGTGCCAGCAGCCGCAGGAACACTGAAGCTTTCTTT. The rearrangement uses TRBV14 and TRBJ1-1, with D hard to call. Trimming left V 4 bases short and J 1 base short, with 4 bases between. The CDR3 sequence is 12 residues long. Germline V gene lookup returns CDR1 SGHDN and CDR2 FVKESK.

The chain joins TRBV2 to TRBJ1-1; 7 bases map to TRBD1. V was clipped by 6 bases and J by 5 bases; unmatched bases: 12. Germline V lookup: CDR1 SNHLY, CDR2 FYNNEI. The CDR3 has 15 residues. In nucleotides, the CDR3 is TGTGCCAGCAGCCCAAGCGAGTTACAGGGGACTGAAGCTTTCTTT. Amino acids: CASSPSELQGTEAFF. Looking up the rest from reference TRBV2 and TRBJ1-1 gives the full variable domain: EPEVTQTPSHQVTQMGQEVILRCVPISNHLYFYWYRQILGQKVEFLVSFYNNEISEKSEIFDDQFSVERPDGSNFTLKIRSTKLEDSAMYFCASSPSELQGTEAFFGQGTRLTVV.

On this clone: Other DNA variants within this sample encode the same CDR3. The J gene is TRBJ2-5, the V gene TRBV5-4, with D maybe TRBD2 (6 bases). Per germline, CDR1 SGHNT and CDR2 YYREEE (reference sequence). The CDR3 covers 13 residues. Trimming left V 0 bases short and J 5 bases short, with 8 bases between. CDR3 DNA: TGTGCCAGCAGCTTGGGGGGGAGGGAGACCCAGTACTTC. Protein product: CASSLGGRETQYF. The whole variable domain, filled in from reference TRBV5-4 and TRBJ2-5, reads ETGVTQSPTHLIKTRGQQVTLRCSSQSGHNTVSWYQQALGQGPQFIFQYYREEENGRGNFPPRFSGLQFPNYSSELNVNALELDDSALYLCASSLGGRETQYFGPGTRLLVL.

The chain carries TRBV4-2 and TRBJ2-7, with D unresolved. Per the germline V gene, CDR1 is LGHNA and CDR2 is YNFKEQ. V lost 2 bases and J 0 bases, leaving 11 bases between the germline ends. This CDR3 is built from 15 residues. CDR3 amino acids: CASSQQAVSSYEQYF. The CDR3 nucleotides are TGTGCCAGCAGCCAACAAGCAGTGAGCTCCTACGAGCAGTACTTC.